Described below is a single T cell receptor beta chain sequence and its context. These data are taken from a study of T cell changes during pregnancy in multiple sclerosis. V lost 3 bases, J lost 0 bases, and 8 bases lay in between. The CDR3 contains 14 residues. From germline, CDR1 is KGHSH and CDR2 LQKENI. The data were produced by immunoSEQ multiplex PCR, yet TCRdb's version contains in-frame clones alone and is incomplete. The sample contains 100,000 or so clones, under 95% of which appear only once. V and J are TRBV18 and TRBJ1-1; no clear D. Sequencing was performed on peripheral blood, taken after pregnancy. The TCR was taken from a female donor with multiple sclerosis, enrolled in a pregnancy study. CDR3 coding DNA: TGTGCCAGCTCACCGCAGTTTCTGAACACTGAAGCTTTCTTT. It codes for CASSPQFLNTEAFF.